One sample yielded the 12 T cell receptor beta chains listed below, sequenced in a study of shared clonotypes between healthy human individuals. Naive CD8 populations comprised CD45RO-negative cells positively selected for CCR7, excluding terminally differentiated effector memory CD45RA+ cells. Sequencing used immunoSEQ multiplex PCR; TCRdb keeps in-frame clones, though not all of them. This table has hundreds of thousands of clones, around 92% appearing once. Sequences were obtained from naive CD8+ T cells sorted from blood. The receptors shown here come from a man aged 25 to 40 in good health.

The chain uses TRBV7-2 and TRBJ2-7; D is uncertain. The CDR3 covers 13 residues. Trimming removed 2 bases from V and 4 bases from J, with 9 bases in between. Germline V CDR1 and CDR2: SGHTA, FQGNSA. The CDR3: CASSLTTSYEQYF. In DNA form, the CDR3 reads TGTGCCAGCAGCTTAACGACTTCTTACGAGCAGTACTTC.

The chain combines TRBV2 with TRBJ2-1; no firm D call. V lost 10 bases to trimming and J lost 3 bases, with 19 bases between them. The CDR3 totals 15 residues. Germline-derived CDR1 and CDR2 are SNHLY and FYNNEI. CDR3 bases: TGTGCCACCCCAGAAGGAGACTCGAACTACAATGAGCAGTTCTTC. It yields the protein CATPEGDSNYNEQFF.

CDR3 in amino acids: CASSPQGGANEKLFF. CDR3 bases: TGTGCCAGCAGCCCACAGGGGGGGGCTAATGAAAAACTGTTTTTT. The chain has TRBV28 and TRBJ1-4; TRBD1 agrees at 8 bases. Per the germline V gene, CDR1 is MDHEN and CDR2 is SYDVKM. The CDR3 contains 15 residues. Losses at the gene ends were 6 bases for V and 3 bases for J; bases not matched to a gene: 6.

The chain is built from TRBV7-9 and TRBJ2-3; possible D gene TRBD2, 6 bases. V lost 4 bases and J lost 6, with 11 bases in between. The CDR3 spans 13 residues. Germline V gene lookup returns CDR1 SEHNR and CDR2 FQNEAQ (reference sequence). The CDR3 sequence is CASSYARGDTQYF. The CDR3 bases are TGTGCCAGCAGCTACGCCCGGGGGGATACGCAGTATTTT.

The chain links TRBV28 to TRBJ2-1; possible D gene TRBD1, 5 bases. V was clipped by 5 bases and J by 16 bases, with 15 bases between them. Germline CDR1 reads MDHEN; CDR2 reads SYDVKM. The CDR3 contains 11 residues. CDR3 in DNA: TGTGCCAGCAGTCCAGACAGCCGTCGTTTCTTC. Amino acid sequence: CASSPDSRRFF.

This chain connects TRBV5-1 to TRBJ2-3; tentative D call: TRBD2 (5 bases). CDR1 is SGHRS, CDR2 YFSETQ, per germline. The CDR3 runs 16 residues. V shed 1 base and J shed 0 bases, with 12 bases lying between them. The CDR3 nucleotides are TGCGCCAGCAGCTTGCGTTTCCTAGCAAGCACAGATACGCAGTATTTT. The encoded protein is CASSLRFLASTDTQYF.

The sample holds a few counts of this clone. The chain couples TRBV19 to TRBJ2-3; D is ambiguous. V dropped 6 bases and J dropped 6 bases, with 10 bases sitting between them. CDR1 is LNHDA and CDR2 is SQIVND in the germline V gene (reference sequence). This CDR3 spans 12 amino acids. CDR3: CASSLQEDTQYF. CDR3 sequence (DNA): TGTGCCAGTAGCCTCCAGGAGGATACGCAGTATTTT.

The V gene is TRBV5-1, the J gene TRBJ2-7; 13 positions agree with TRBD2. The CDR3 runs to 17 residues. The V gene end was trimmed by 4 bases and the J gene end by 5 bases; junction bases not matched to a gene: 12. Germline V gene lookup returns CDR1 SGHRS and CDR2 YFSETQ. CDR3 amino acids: CASSHRLAGGRGDEQYF. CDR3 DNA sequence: TGCGCCAGCAGCCATCGACTAGCGGGAGGCCGAGGGGACGAGCAGTACTTC. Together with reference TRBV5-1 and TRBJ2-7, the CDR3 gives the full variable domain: KAGVTQTPRYLIKTRGQQVTLSCSPISGHRSVSWYQQTPGQGLQFLFEYFSETQRNKGNFPGRFSGRQFSNSRSEMNVSTLELGDSALYLCASSHRLAGGRGDEQYFGPGTRLTVT.

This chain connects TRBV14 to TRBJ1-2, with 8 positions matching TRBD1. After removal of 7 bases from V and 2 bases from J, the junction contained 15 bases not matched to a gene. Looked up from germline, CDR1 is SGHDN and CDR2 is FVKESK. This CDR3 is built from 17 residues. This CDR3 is CASTHSGGTGENYGYTF. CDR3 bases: TGTGCCAGCACCCACTCCGGCGGGACAGGAGAGAACTATGGCTACACCTTC.

The CDR3: CASSEEPGRIYEQYF. The CDR3 DNA follows: TGTGCCAGCAGTGAGGAGCCAGGGCGGATCTACGAGCAGTACTTC. The rearrangement links TRBV6-4 to TRBJ2-7, with D possibly matching TRBD1 (5 bases). CDR1 and CDR2 (germline): MRHNA, SNTAGT. Trimming removed 3 bases at V and 3 bases at J, with 15 bases between. The CDR3 extends over 15 amino acids.

The CDR3 sequence is CASSAAGGPYTQYF. The DNA of the CDR3 is TGCGCCAGCAGTGCAGCGGGAGGGCCGTATACGCAGTATTTT. The V and J genes are TRBV10-1 and TRBJ2-3, with 10 bases aligning to TRBD2. The CDR3 is made up of 14 amino acids. Trimming took 4 bases from V and 7 from J; bases not matched to a gene: 5. CDR1 and CDR2 (germline): WNHNN, SYGVQD (reference sequence).

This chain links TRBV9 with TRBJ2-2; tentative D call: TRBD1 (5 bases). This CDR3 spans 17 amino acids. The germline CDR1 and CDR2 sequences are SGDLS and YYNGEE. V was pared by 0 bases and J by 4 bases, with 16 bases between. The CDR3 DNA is TGTGCCAGCAGCGTAGCTCTAAGAGGACACCTCACCGGGGAGCTGTTTTTT. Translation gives CASSVALRGHLTGELFF.